This entry describes one TCR beta chain. Its antigen is currently unknown. The data stem from a study of a mutant IDH1 vaccine in newly diagnosed glioma. About the study: Patients previously underwent radiotherapy, temozolomide, or both, and most underwent both. General observations from the study: Vaccine-induced responses were seen in around 93% of patients, spanning several MHC alleles.

Regarding time point: week 23, last vaccination. Mutant IDH1 20-mer peptide, at 300 ug, made up each vaccine dose, with topical imiquimod. The method was immunoSEQ multiplex PCR; TCRdb's version includes in-frame clones alone and lacks a portion of them. This table has roughly 40,000 clones, about 91% appearing once. The specimen comprised PBMCs, sampled from a glioma patient whose treatment included an IDH1 peptide vaccine. The clonotype was recovered from a middle-aged man with glioma.

CDR3 region: CAWSPAGARLNTEAFF. The CDR3 nucleotides are TGTGCCTGGAGTCCGGCGGGCGCCCGCCTGAACACTGAAGCTTTCTTT. V usage is TRBV30 and J usage is TRBJ1-1; D call uncertain. The CDR3 consists of 16 residues. CDR1 is GTSNPN and CDR2 is SVGIG in the germline V gene (reference sequence). V lost 2 bases to trimming and J lost 0 bases, with 16 bases between them.